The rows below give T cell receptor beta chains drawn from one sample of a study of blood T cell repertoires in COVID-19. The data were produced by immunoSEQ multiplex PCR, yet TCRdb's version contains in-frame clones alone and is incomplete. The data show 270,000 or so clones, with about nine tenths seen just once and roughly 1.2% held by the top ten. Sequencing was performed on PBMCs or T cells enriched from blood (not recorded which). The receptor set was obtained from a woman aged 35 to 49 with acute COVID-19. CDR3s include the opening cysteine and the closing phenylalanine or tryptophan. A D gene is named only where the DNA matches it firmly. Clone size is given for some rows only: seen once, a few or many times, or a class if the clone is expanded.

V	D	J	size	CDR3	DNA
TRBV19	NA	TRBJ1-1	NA	CASSLIGGMDEAFF	TGTGCCAGTTCCCTAATTGGGGGCATGGATGAAGCTTTCTTT
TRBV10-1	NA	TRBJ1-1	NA	CASSDRYSTEAFF	TGCGCCAGCAGCGACAGGTACAGCACTGAAGCTTTCTTT
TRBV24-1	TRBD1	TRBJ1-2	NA	CATSVAGGMTRGGYTF	TGTGCCACCAGTGTTGCAGGGGGCATGACTCGGGGTGGCTACACCTTC
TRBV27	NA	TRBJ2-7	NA	CASSSYEPGQDYEQYF	TGTGCCAGCAGTTCCTACGAACCGGGACAAGACTACGAGCAGTACTTC
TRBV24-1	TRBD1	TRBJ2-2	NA	CATSERTGSNTGELFF	TGTGCCACCAGTGAACGGACAGGGTCGAACACCGGGGAGCTGTTTTTT
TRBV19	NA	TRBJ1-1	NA	CASSSRGVGSTEAFF	TGTGCCAGTAGTAGCCGGGGGGTGGGGAGCACTGAAGCTTTCTTT
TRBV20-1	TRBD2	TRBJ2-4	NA	CSASSGRNIQYF	TGCAGTGCTAGTAGCGGGAGAAACATTCAGTACTTC
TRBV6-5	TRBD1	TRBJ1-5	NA	CASSWGTGDQPQHF	TGTGCCAGCAGTTGGGGGACAGGGGATCAGCCCCAGCATTTT
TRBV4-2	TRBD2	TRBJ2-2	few	CASSPSLAGAGTGELFF	TGTGCCAGCAGCCCGAGCCTAGCGGGAGCGGGCACCGGGGAGCTGTTTTTT
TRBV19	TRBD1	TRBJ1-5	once	CASSIDMQGGRNQPQHF	TGTGCCAGTAGTATAGATATGCAGGGGGGAAGGAATCAGCCCCAGCATTTT
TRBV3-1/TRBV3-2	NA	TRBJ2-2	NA	CASSQVLGRGKMTGELFF	TGTGCCAGCAGCCAAGTGCTGGGTCGGGGTAAAATGACCGGGGAGCTGTTTTTT
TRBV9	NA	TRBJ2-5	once	CASSVAGGRQETQYF	TGTGCCAGCAGCGTAGCTGGGGGCAGACAAGAGACCCAGTACTTC
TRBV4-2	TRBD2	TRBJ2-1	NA	CASSQDPSGGLNEQFF	TGTGCCAGCAGCCAAGATCCGAGCGGGGGCCTCAATGAGCAGTTCTTC
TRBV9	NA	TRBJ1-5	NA	CASSNAQGPGQPQHF	TGTGCCAGCAGTAACGCCCAGGGGCCGGGCCAGCCCCAGCATTTT
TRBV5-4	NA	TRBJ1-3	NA	CASSPAAGDENTIYF	TGTGCCAGCAGCCCGGCGGCGGGGGATGAAAACACCATATATTTT
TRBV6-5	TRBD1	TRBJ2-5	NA	CASSSGQVAQTQYF	TGTGCCAGCAGTTCCGGACAGGTCGCGCAGACCCAGTACTTC
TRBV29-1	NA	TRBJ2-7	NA	CSVVGRLGAYEQYF	TGCAGCGTTGTAGGCCGGCTAGGGGCCTACGAGCAGTACTTC
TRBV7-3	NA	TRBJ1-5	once	CASSLSGPNQPQHF	TGTGCCAGCAGCTTAAGTGGGCCCAATCAGCCCCAGCATTTT
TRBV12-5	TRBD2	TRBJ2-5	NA	CASGGGLAETQYF	TGTGCTAGTGGTGGGGGACTAGCGGAGACCCAGTACTTC
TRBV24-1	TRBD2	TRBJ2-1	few	CATSDSSLAGVLEQFF	TGTGCCACCAGTGACTCCTCGCTAGCGGGAGTTCTTGAGCAGTTCTTC
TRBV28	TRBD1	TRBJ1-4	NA	CASSSGQGLATNEKLFF	TGTGCCAGCAGTTCCGGACAGGGGCTGGCAACTAATGAAAAACTGTTTTTT
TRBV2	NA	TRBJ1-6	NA	CARTGTTGGSPLHF	TGTGCCAGAACCGGGACAACTGGAGGTTCACCCCTCCACTTT
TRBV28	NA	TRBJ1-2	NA	CASSLFQGEGYTF	TGTGCCAGCAGTTTATTCCAGGGTGAGGGCTACACCTTC
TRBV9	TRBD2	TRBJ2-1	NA	CASSVAGGLHNEQFF	TGTGCCAGCAGCGTGGCGGGAGGGTTGCACAATGAGCAGTTCTTC
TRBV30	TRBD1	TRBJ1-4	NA	CAWSVLGGTGPEKLFF	TGTGCCTGGAGTGTACTTGGAGGGACAGGGCCAGAAAAACTGTTTTTT
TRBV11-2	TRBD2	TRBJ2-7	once	CASSLTSASYEQYF	TGTGCCAGCAGCTTGACTAGCGCCTCCTACGAGCAGTACTTC
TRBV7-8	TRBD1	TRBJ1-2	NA	CASSLDPQGAGGYTF	TGTGCCAGCAGCTTGGATCCACAGGGGGCGGGTGGCTACACCTTC
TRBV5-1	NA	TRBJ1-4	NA	CASSSSTGTNEKLFF	TGCGCCAGCAGCTCCTCGACAGGAACTAATGAAAAACTGTTTTTT
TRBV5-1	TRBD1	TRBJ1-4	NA	CASSHKAGPQQGAGEKLFF	TGCGCCAGCAGCCACAAAGCAGGTCCTCAGCAGGGGGCAGGTGAAAAACTGTTTTTT
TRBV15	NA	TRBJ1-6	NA	CATKRDSDNSPLHF	TGTGCCACCAAGAGGGATTCAGATAATTCACCCCTCCACTTT
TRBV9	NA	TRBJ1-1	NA	CASSILSEPENTEAFF	TGTGCCAGCAGCATCCTTAGCGAGCCGGAGAACACTGAAGCTTTCTTT
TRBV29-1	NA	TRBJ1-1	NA	CSVEHSSTEAFF	TGCAGCGTTGAACACAGCAGCACTGAAGCTTTCTTT
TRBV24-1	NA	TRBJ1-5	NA	CATSIGGGQPQHF	TGTGCCACCAGTATCGGGGGTGGTCAGCCCCAGCATTTT
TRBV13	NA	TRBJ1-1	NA	CASSLSVSTGTEAFF	TGTGCCAGCAGCTTATCCGTGAGTACGGGGACTGAAGCTTTCTTT
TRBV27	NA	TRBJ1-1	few	CASSLGRDTEAFF	TGTGCCAGCAGTCTGGGGAGAGACACTGAAGCTTTCTTT
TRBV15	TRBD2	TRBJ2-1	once	CATSRGLAGGNEQFF	TGTGCCACCAGCAGGGGCTTGGCGGGAGGCAATGAGCAGTTCTTC
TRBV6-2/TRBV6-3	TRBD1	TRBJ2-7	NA	CASSPGDRNEQYF	TGTGCCAGCAGTCCAGGGGACAGGAACGAGCAGTACTTC
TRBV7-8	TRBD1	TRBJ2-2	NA	CASSLVGQPARELFF	TGTGCCAGCAGCTTAGTGGGACAGCCTGCAAGGGAGCTGTTTTTT
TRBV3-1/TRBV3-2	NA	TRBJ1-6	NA	CASSPRDTNNSPLHF	TGTGCCAGCAGCCCCCGGGACACAAATAATTCACCCCTCCACTTT
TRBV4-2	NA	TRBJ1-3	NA	CASSPGNTIYF	TGTGCCAGCAGCCCAGGAAACACCATATATTTT
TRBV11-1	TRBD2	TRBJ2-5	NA	CASSFGLAGKETQYF	TGTGCCAGCAGCTTTGGACTAGCGGGAAAAGAGACCCAGTACTTC
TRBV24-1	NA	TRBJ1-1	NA	CATSDARGSTEAFF	TGTGCCACCAGTGACGCAAGGGGATCCACTGAAGCTTTCTTT
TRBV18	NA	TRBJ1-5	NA	CASSPSSGRVGQPQHF	TGTGCCAGCTCACCGTCTAGCGGCAGGGTGGGTCAGCCCCAGCATTTT
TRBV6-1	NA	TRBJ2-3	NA	CASSDRTGTDTQYF	TGTGCCAGCAGTGATAGGACAGGCACAGATACGCAGTATTTT
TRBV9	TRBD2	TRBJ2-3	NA	CASSVAPDGLARLGDTQYF	TGTGCCAGCAGCGTAGCCCCCGACGGACTAGCGCGACTGGGAGATACGCAGTATTTT
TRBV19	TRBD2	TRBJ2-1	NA	CASSRHYRGLAGYNEQFF	TGTGCCAGTAGCCGTCACTATCGAGGACTAGCGGGATACAATGAGCAGTTCTTC
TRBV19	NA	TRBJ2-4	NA	CASAANGRNIQYF	TGTGCCAGTGCCGCAAATGGGAGAAACATTCAGTACTTC
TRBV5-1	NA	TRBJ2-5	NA	CASSAGSTTNQETQYF	TGCGCCAGCAGCGCTGGGAGTACAACTAACCAAGAGACCCAGTACTTC
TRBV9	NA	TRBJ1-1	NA	CASSVAGKNTEAFF	TGTGCCAGCAGCGTAGCCGGGAAGAACACTGAAGCTTTCTTT
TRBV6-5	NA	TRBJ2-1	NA	CASRYYNEQFF	TGTGCCAGCAGATATTACAATGAGCAGTTCTTC
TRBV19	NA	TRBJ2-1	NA	CASSSTPSQRNEQFF	TGTGCCAGTAGTTCCACACCTTCTCAGAGGAATGAGCAGTTCTTC
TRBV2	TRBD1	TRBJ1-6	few	CASSEVQGISPLHF	TGTGCCAGCAGTGAAGTACAGGGGATTTCACCCCTCCACTTT
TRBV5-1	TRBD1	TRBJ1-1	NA	CASSFYGTGDTEAFF	TGCGCCAGCAGCTTTTATGGGACAGGGGACACTGAAGCTTTCTTT
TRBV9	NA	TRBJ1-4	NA	CASSAVPAPTDVEKLFF	TGTGCCAGCAGCGCAGTACCCGCCCCGACAGACGTCGAAAAACTGTTTTTT
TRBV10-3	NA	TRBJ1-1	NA	CAISEGGLKTEAFF	TGTGCCATCAGTGAAGGGGGTCTGAAGACTGAAGCTTTCTTT
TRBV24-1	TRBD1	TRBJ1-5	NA	CATSDFSTGDQPQHF	TGTGCCACCAGTGATTTTTCGACAGGGGACCAGCCCCAGCATTTT
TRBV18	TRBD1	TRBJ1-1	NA	CASSPPRTGVLNTEAFF	TGTGCCAGCTCACCACCGCGGACAGGGGTTTTAAACACTGAAGCTTTCTTT
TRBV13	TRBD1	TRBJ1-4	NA	CASSFRQGAIEKLFF	TGTGCCAGCAGCTTCCGACAGGGGGCTATTGAAAAACTGTTTTTT
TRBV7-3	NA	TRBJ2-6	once	CASSLPWAGQHGANVLTF	TGTGCCAGCAGCTTACCCTGGGCGGGGCAGCATGGGGCCAACGTCCTGACTTTC